The 5 T cell receptor beta chains presented below share a single source sample, sequenced in a study of identical twins. Each CDR3 protein gets one entry after TCRdb re-called the 5' RACE reads with MiXCR. Among approximately 600,000 distinct CDR3 sequences listed, 7.1% were seen once. This sample also appeared in a second study, on yellow fever vaccine responses in identical twins.

Source material: PBMCs. These receptors were obtained from a woman aged 18-29 years in good health.

In this sample, this clonotype turned up a few times. This chain links TRBV15 with TRBJ2-7, with TRBD2 as a possible D gene (6 bases). The CDR3 sequence is 16 residues long. Trimming removed 0 bases from V and 9 bases from J, with 21 bases in between. The germline V gene has CDR1 LNHNV and CDR2 YYDKDF (reference sequence). CDR3 bases: TGTGCCACCAGCAGAGATATCGGACTATACCTAACGGGGCAGTACTTC. Translation: CATSRDIGLYLTGQYF.

The sample holds many counts of this clonotype. The chain combines TRBV12-3 or TRBV12-4 with TRBJ2-2; 10 nucleotides agree with TRBD2. CDR3 length: 18 amino acids. Trimming at V came to 3 bases and at J to 0 bases, leaving 7 bases not matched to a gene. The CDR3 DNA sequence: TGTGCCAGCAGTTTTTCAGGAAGCGGGAGGGCGAACACCGGGGAGCTGTTTTTT. Translation gives CASSFSGSGRANTGELFF.

The rearrangement uses TRBV28 and TRBJ2-5; 8 bases agree with TRBD2. The germline V gene has CDR1 MDHEN and CDR2 SYDVKM. The CDR3 has 15 amino acids. Trimming at V came to 6 bases and at J to 4 bases, leaving 10 bases not matched to a gene. CDR3 coding DNA: TGTGCCAGCAGCTATCGGACTAGCCGGGGAGAGACCCAGTACTTC. Translation: CASSYRTSRGETQYF.

This chain joins TRBV7-9 and TRBJ1-2; 7 bases match TRBD1. Looked up from germline, CDR1 is SEHNR and CDR2 is FQNEAQ (reference sequence). The CDR3 spans 15 residues. After removal of 3 bases from V and 1 base from J, the junction contained 5 bases not matched to a gene. The CDR3 loop reads CASSFFDRDNYGYTF. Written as DNA, the CDR3 is TGTGCCAGCAGCTTCTTCGACAGGGATAACTATGGCTACACCTTC.

In this sample, this clonotype turned up a few times. The rearrangement uses TRBV5-1 and TRBJ2-5, with D perhaps matching TRBD2 (5 bases). The ends were cut back, 4 bases at V and 4 bases at J, with 17 bases in the middle. CDR1 SGHRS and CDR2 YFSETQ come from the germline V gene. CDR3 length: 15 residues. Written as DNA, the CDR3 is TGCGCCAGCAGCACGGAGGTGGGCCGGCCAGAGACCCAGTACTTC. Encoded protein: CASSTEVGRPETQYF.